This record concerns one T cell receptor beta chain sequence. As yet, its antigen is unknown. The data were taken from a study of cytomegalovirus exposure and HLA in healthy donors. General study points: Several V segments, TRBV6-2 and TRBV6-3 among them, could not be told apart and were dropped. Across donors, most TCRs were seen rarely, yet some public ones were widespread. In a later analysis, TCR beta V- and J-gene trimming was associated with a missense DCLRE1C variant. About 87% or about 30% of the time was how often most TCR beta V segments were productive, according to an earlier analysis.

The germline V and J ends were trimmed by 2 bases and 2 bases, with 10 bases remaining between them. The CDR3 has 14 residues. Germline lookup yields CDR1 WNHNN and CDR2 SYGVQD (reference sequence). The PCR used 60 Vbeta and 13 Jbeta primers. Repertoires were generated with immunoSEQ multiplex PCR, while TCRdb's copy carries only in-frame clones and drops some. The sample shows around 100,000 clones, and 6.8% sits with its ten largest clones. The receptor's source is a man in his forties in good health and CMV-seropositive. Sample: PBMCs. The chain uses TRBV10-1 and TRBJ2-7; tentatively, D is TRBD2 (5 bases). CDR3 nucleotides: TGCGCCAGCAGTGAGGGGAGACTCCCCTACGAGCAGTACTTC. Residues: CASSEGRLPYEQYF.